Below are 2 T cell receptor beta chains sequenced from a single sample in a study of cytomegalovirus exposure and HLA in healthy donors (dated by TCRdb to between 2016 and 2019). Libraries were prepared through the immunoSEQ multiplex PCR assay. A mixture of 60 forward primers for TCR Vbeta segments and 13 reverse primers for TCR Jbeta segments was used in the multiplex PCR. Here the immuneACCESS table is served through TCRdb, limited to in-frame sequences with V and J called. Missing clones are a known gap in these copies; in checked studies unresolved V genes cover under half, and the rest lacks a known reason. In all, the sample holds about 180,000 clones, and 55% to 75% of those were seen once. In total, the top ten clones hold under 2.5% of the sample. Sequenced sample: PBMCs. Every receptor here comes from a human donor in good health.

The chain employs TRBV7-2 and TRBJ2-2, with TRBD2 matching over 9 bases. This CDR3 region has 15 residues. V lost 5 bases, J lost 6 bases, and 7 bases stayed unmatched. Germline V gives CDR1 SGHTA, CDR2 FQGNSA. In DNA, the CDR3 is TGTGCCAGCAGCCCGGAGGCGGGGGGGCCCGGGGAGCTGTTTTTT. Amino acid sequence: CASSPEAGGPGELFF. The entire variable domain, with the rest obtained from reference TRBV7-2 and TRBJ2-2, is as follows: GAGVSQSPSNKVTEKGKDVELRCDPISGHTALYWYRQSLGQGLEFLIYFQGNSAPDKSGLPSDRFSAERTGGSVSTLTIQRTQQEDSAVYLCASSPEAGGPGELFFGEGSRLTVL.

The chain carries TRBV9 and TRBJ1-1, with D perhaps matching TRBD1 (6 bases). The V and J ends lost 3 bases and 1 base respectively, with 10 bases between them. This CDR3 region has 14 residues. Germline CDR1 and CDR2: SGDLS and YYNGEE. The CDR3 loop reads CASSAGHPNTEAFF. For the CDR3, the DNA is TGTGCCAGCAGCGCGGGACACCCGAACACTGAAGCTTTCTTT.